This passage covers 2 T cell receptor beta chains from one sample sequenced in a study of shared clonotypes between healthy human individuals. The table came from immunoSEQ multiplex PCR; TCRdb's copy has only in-frame clones and leaves some out. The sample has about 460,000 clones, around 77% seen once. Sample: PBMCs. Receptors originate from a middle-aged woman in good health. Some clones in this sample may be carry-over from other donors' samples.

This clone was observed at least ten times. The chain employs TRBV28 and TRBJ2-1; unclear D gene. The germline gives CDR1 MDHEN, CDR2 SYDVKM. V shed 5 bases and J shed 4 bases, with 12 bases lying between them. The CDR3 spans 14 residues. The DNA of the CDR3 is TGTGCCAGCAGTCCCCCGCTAGAATACAATGAGCAGTTCTTC. Protein product: CASSPPLEYNEQFF.

The V call is TRBV18, the J call TRBJ2-1, with 7 bases fitting TRBD2. The CDR3 runs 14 residues. CDR1 KGHSH and CDR2 LQKENI come from the germline V gene. With 5 bases clipped from V and 5 bases from J, the junction kept 6 bases outside the gene matches. In DNA form, the CDR3 reads TGTGCCAGCTCATACGGGGGGTCCAACAATGAGCAGTTCTTC. Translated: CASSYGGSNNEQFF.